These T cell receptor beta chains were read from a single sample in a study of T-cell reconstitution after alpha-beta-depleted transplantation in children. TCRdb ran MiXCR on the PCR reads and lists one entry per CDR3 protein. Seen here are some 460,000 distinct CDR3 sequences, 15% to 20% observed once, and the top ten hold 29%. Sequencing used PBMCs, mostly from graft donor cells, obtained 360 days after TCRalphabeta/CD19-depleted stem cell transplant. All receptors come from a boy under two years old who had a stem cell transplant for Wiskott-Aldrich syndrome, so the T cells may come from the graft donor. Each CDR3 is given with its conserved first and last residue. D genes are given only for firm matches. Clone size appears in some rows only: once, few, many, or a class for an expanded clone.

cdr3_nt,cdr3_aa,clone_size,j_call,cdr3_length,d_call,v_call
TGCAGTGCGAAGGCACCTGGCTACACAGATACGCAGTATTTT,CSAKAPGYTDTQYF,few,TRBJ2-3,14,.,TRBV20-1
TGTGCCAGCAGTTTCTGGGTGGGAGGGGTCGACGAGCAGTACTTC,CASSFWVGGVDEQYF,few,TRBJ2-7,15,TRBD2,TRBV28
TGTGCCAGCAGCCCCCTCCAGGGCGCCTACGAGCAGTACTTC,CASSPLQGAYEQYF,.,TRBJ2-7,14,.,TRBV4-2
TGTGCCAGCATCCCGGGACTAGCGGGAGATCTGGGGCAGTTCTTC,CASIPGLAGDLGQFF,few,TRBJ2-1,15,TRBD2,TRBV2
TGCAGCGTGGCTAGCGGGAGCGATGAGCAGTTCTTC,CSVASGSDEQFF,.,TRBJ2-1,12,TRBD2,TRBV29-1
TGTGCCAGCAGCCCTAGGGGGGTTACCGGGGAGCTGTTTTTT,CASSPRGVTGELFF,.,TRBJ2-2,14,.,TRBV11-2
TGCGCCAGCAGCTTGGTGACAGGGGGTAATGGCGAGCAGTACTTC,CASSLVTGGNGEQYF,.,TRBJ2-7,15,TRBD1,TRBV5-1
TGTGCCAACTCCCTATATAGCATGAACACCGGGGAGCTGTTTTTT,CANSLYSMNTGELFF,.,TRBJ2-2,15,.,TRBV12-3/TRBV12-4
TGTGCCTGGAGTCCACGGGTCCGGGACTTCTACGAGCAGTACTTC,CAWSPRVRDFYEQYF,.,TRBJ2-7,15,.,TRBV30
TGTGCCACCAGCAGCCCAGGGAAAGGGGAAACTGAAGCTTTCTTT,CATSSPGKGETEAFF,few,TRBJ1-1,15,.,TRBV15
TGTGCCAGCAGGATGACCAGGGGGCGCGAAGAAAACATTCAGTACTTC,CASRMTRGREENIQYF,.,TRBJ2-4,16,TRBD1,TRBV12-3/TRBV12-4
TGCAGCGTTGTCACCCGGCCAGGGGGAACTTACGAGCAGTACTTC,CSVVTRPGGTYEQYF,few,TRBJ2-7,15,TRBD1,TRBV29-1
TGCGCCAGCAGCCCGGGACTAGTAAAAGAGACCCAGTACTTC,CASSPGLVKETQYF,few,TRBJ2-5,14,TRBD2,TRBV5-1
TGTGCCAGCAGTTACTCCGGGGGTCTGGCTTTCTTT,CASSYSGGLAFF,.,TRBJ1-1,12,.,TRBV6-6
TGCGCCAGCAGCTTGGTGCCCAGGGGGCCCGGACTAGGCCTAACAGATACGCAGTATTTT,CASSLVPRGPGLGLTDTQYF,.,TRBJ2-3,20,.,TRBV5-1
TGTGCCAGCAGCCAGGCTAGCTCGGAGACCCAGTACTTC,CASSQASSETQYF,.,TRBJ2-5,13,.,TRBV12-3/TRBV12-4
TGTGCCAGCAGCTTACCTAGACTAGCGGGAGGGCGCACAGATACGCAGTATTTT,CASSLPRLAGGRTDTQYF,.,TRBJ2-3,18,TRBD2,TRBV7-2
TGTGCCAGCAGTTGGGTTCACGAGCAGTACTTC,CASSWVHEQYF,.,TRBJ2-7,11,.,TRBV28
TGCGCCAGCAGCTTGGATTCTAGCGGGTCAGATACGCAGTATTTT,CASSLDSSGSDTQYF,few,TRBJ2-3,15,TRBD2,TRBV5-1
TGTGCCAGCAGCTCGAGCGGGAGTGCATACAATGAGCAGTTCTTC,CASSSSGSAYNEQFF,few,TRBJ2-1,15,TRBD2,TRBV7-2
TGCAGTGCTAGAGTAGGTGGGCTGTGGCAGTTCTTC,CSARVGGLWQFF,few,TRBJ2-1,12,.,TRBV20-1
TGTGCCATCAGTGACCCGGGACTCCCCGAGGGAGAGACCCAGTACTTC,CAISDPGLPEGETQYF,many,TRBJ2-5,16,.,TRBV10-3
TGCAGTGCTAGAGGACTGGGAGTTGCCAAAAACATTCAGTACTTC,CSARGLGVAKNIQYF,few,TRBJ2-4,15,.,TRBV20-1
TGTGCCAGCAAAATCCTTTTCGGGGGCACTGAAGCTTTCTTT,CASKILFGGTEAFF,.,TRBJ1-1,14,.,TRBV6-1
TGTGCCAGCAGCTTACCTCGACAGGGGGCCTCCTACGAGCAGTACTTC,CASSLPRQGASYEQYF,.,TRBJ2-7,16,TRBD1,TRBV7-9
TGTGCCAGCATTTCCTGGACTAGCGGGAGCAATGAGCAGTTCTTC,CASISWTSGSNEQFF,few,TRBJ2-1,15,TRBD2,TRBV6-2/TRBV6-3
TGTGCCAGCAGTCACAGGACGTTCTACAATGAGCAGTTCTTC,CASSHRTFYNEQFF,.,TRBJ2-1,14,.,TRBV12-3/TRBV12-4
TGTGCCAGCAGTAGACTAGCGGGCGGGGTCGGCTACAATGAGCAGTTCTTC,CASSRLAGGVGYNEQFF,.,TRBJ2-1,17,TRBD2,TRBV2
TGTGCCAGCAGTGGGAGCCCGCTCCACTACAATGAGCAGTTCTTC,CASSGSPLHYNEQFF,.,TRBJ2-1,15,.,TRBV6-1
TGCAGCGTTGAAGACTCGACAGGGCACTCCTACGAGCAGTACTTC,CSVEDSTGHSYEQYF,few,TRBJ2-7,15,TRBD1,TRBV29-1
TGTGCCAGCAGTTACGATGGACAGAACAATGAGCAGTTCTTC,CASSYDGQNNEQFF,.,TRBJ2-1,14,.,TRBV6-5
TGTGCCAGCTGCCCACTAGCCGTTACTTACAATGAGCAGTTCTTC,CASCPLAVTYNEQFF,.,TRBJ2-1,15,.,TRBV2
TGTGCCAGCAGCAAAGCACTAGCGGGTCACTCCTACGAGCAGTACTTC,CASSKALAGHSYEQYF,few,TRBJ2-7,16,.,TRBV21-1
TGTGCCAGCCGACACAACCCGGCGAACACTGAAGCTTTCTTT,CASRHNPANTEAFF,few,TRBJ1-1,14,.,TRBV6-1
TGTGCCAGCAGCTTAGGACCTGAGAAAGGCTACACCTTC,CASSLGPEKGYTF,.,TRBJ1-2,13,.,TRBV7-9
TGCAGCGTTGAAGGACGACAGGGAAGCTCCTACGAGCAGTACTTC,CSVEGRQGSSYEQYF,.,TRBJ2-7,15,TRBD1,TRBV29-1
TGTGCCAGCAGCCCACTGTGGGAGACCCAGTACTTC,CASSPLWETQYF,.,TRBJ2-5,12,.,TRBV3-1
TGTGCCAGCAGTGATCGGGGCAGGGCTGTCCCTGAAGCTTTCTTT,CASSDRGRAVPEAFF,few,TRBJ1-1,15,.,TRBV25-1
TGTGCCAGCAGTTTTAACAGGGGCTACGAGCAGTACTTC,CASSFNRGYEQYF,many,TRBJ2-7,13,TRBD1,TRBV12-3/TRBV12-4
TGTGCCAGCACCCTTGGGTTGAGCGGCCTTTTCCAAGAGACCCAGTACTTC,CASTLGLSGLFQETQYF,.,TRBJ2-5,17,.,TRBV6-1
TGTGCCAGCAGCTTAATGAAGGAAAAACTGTTTTTT,CASSLMKEKLFF,.,TRBJ1-4,12,.,TRBV7-2
TGTGCCAGCAGCGTCCATATCGGGTACCAAGAGACCCAGTACTTC,CASSVHIGYQETQYF,.,TRBJ2-5,15,.,TRBV9
TGTGCCACGATCATCGATGGTAAGGGGGCGAATGAAGCTTTCTTT,CATIIDGKGANEAFF,.,TRBJ1-1,15,TRBD1,TRBV10-3
TGCGCCAGCAGCCAAGGATCCGGACAGGGCCTACTTTCCTACGAGCAGTACTTC,CASSQGSGQGLLSYEQYF,.,TRBJ2-7,18,TRBD1,TRBV4-1
TGTGCCAGCGGACTAGCGGGAAGAGAGACCCAGTACTTC,CASGLAGRETQYF,.,TRBJ2-5,13,TRBD2,TRBV10-3
TGCGCCAGCAGCCCGGCCGTCGCGGGGGCAAGAGAGCAGTTCTTC,CASSPAVAGAREQFF,.,TRBJ2-1,15,.,TRBV5-1
TGCAGCGTGAGGTCAGGCCAAGAGACCCAGTACTTC,CSVRSGQETQYF,few,TRBJ2-5,12,.,TRBV29-1
TGTGCCAGCAGCCTAGGACAGCTGTACAATGAGCAGTTCTTC,CASSLGQLYNEQFF,many,TRBJ2-1,14,.,TRBV3-1
TGCGCCAGCAGCTTGACCCCCGGGACTTGGTACAATGAGCAGTTCTTC,CASSLTPGTWYNEQFF,.,TRBJ2-1,16,.,TRBV5-1
TGTGCCAGCAGACGAGACCCGGGCAGTGAGCAGTTCTTC,CASRRDPGSEQFF,.,TRBJ2-1,13,.,TRBV7-2
TGTGCCAGCAGATCACAGGGGGGGTACGAGCAGTACTTC,CASRSQGGYEQYF,few,TRBJ2-7,13,.,TRBV27